This T cell receptor (beta chain) was retrieved from a study of shared T cell receptors in the human thymus. Concerning this clone: Within the sample, other DNA sequences also encode this same CDR3.

Using immunoSEQ multiplex PCR, the repertoire was profiled, and TCRdb retains in-frame clones only, with some absent. The data contain under 450,000 clones, roughly 94% of them singletons. The receptor's source is a human donor. The sequencing input was thymocytes.

The CDR3 protein is CAWSAGGTGNTIYF. CDR3 sequence (DNA): TGTGCCTGGAGTGCAGGGGGTACTGGAAACACCATATATTTT. This sequence joins TRBV30 and TRBJ1-3; 7 bases line up with TRBD1. Germline V gene data show CDR1 as GTSNPN and CDR2 as SVGIG (reference sequence). This CDR3 comprises 14 residues. Germline trimming cut 1 base from V and 2 bases from J; bases unmatched to any gene: 2.